The 23 T cell receptor beta chains below come from one sample, sequenced in a study of monozygotic twins with inflammatory bowel disease. TCRdb reprocessed the 5' RACE reads, with one entry per CDR3 protein and no DNA. Here the sample table reports some 450,000 distinct CDR3 sequences. The sequencing input was blood. The receptor source for this set is a human donor with ulcerative colitis or Crohn's disease, or a healthy co-twin of an affected twin (not recorded which).

The chain recombines TRBV7-8 with TRBJ2-5; lacking DNA, the TRBD1 call made by TCRdb goes unchecked. The CDR3 has 14 residues. The germline V gene encodes CDR1 SGHVS and CDR2 FQNEAQ. The CDR3 loop is CASSPPPRIETQYF.

This chain joins TRBV9 and TRBJ2-1; TCRdb calls TRBD2, which cannot be checked without DNA. The germline CDR1 and CDR2 sequences are SGDLS and YYNGEE. The CDR3 has 16 residues. Here the CDR3 reads CASSAGGTITNNEQFF.

The chain is built from TRBV4-1 and TRBJ2-5. The CDR3 extends over 15 amino acids. CDR1 is MGHRA, CDR2 YSYEKL, per germline. The CDR3 protein is CASSREYPSRETQYF.

The gene calls are TRBV12-3 or TRBV12-4 and TRBJ2-1; TCRdb's assignment of TRBD2 cannot be checked, as there is no DNA. This CDR3 is 15 amino acids long. CDR3 loop: CASSAGLAGLAEQFF.

The CDR3 region is CATRINRGTNTEAFF. The V call is TRBV6-1, the J call TRBJ1-1; the D call of TRBD1 rests on TCRdb alone, since no DNA is present to check it. Germline V gene data show CDR1 as MNHNS and CDR2 as SASEGT. CDR3 length: 15 amino acids.

This chain links TRBV4-2 with TRBJ2-1; no DNA is available, so the TRBD2 call from TCRdb remains unchecked. CDR1 is LGHNA, CDR2 YNFKEQ, per germline. This CDR3 has 16 residues. The CDR3 loop reads CASSQVTSGVHNEQFF.

The chain employs TRBV6-6 and TRBJ2-2; TCRdb designates TRBD1, a call that cannot be tested without DNA. Germline V CDR1 and CDR2: MNHNY, SVGAGI (reference sequence). The CDR3 has 14 residues. This CDR3 is CASRTDRNTGELFF.

The CDR3 protein is CASSYTQGRQPQHF. This chain connects TRBV6-2 or TRBV6-3 to TRBJ1-5; there is no DNA to check the TCRdb D call of TRBD1. This CDR3 region has 14 residues. Germline CDR1 MNHEY, CDR2 SVGEGT.

This chain's CDR3 is CSARHYGPVKGTDTPYF. V and J are TRBV20-1 and TRBJ2-3. The CDR3 has 17 residues. In germline, CDR1 is DFQATT, CDR2 SNEGSKA (reference sequence).

Here the CDR3 reads CASTLLTEAFF. V gene TRBV14 combines with J gene TRBJ1-1. Germline V gene data show CDR1 as SGHDN and CDR2 as FVKESK. The CDR3 is 11 residues long.

The V and J genes are TRBV20-1 and TRBJ2-1; TCRdb's D gene call, TRBD2, goes unchecked for lack of DNA. The CDR3 sequence is 13 residues long. Germline V gene data show CDR1 as DFQATT and CDR2 as SNEGSKA (reference sequence). The CDR3 is CSASGRENNEQFF.

V is TRBV7-2 and J is TRBJ2-7; no DNA is available, so the TRBD1 call from TCRdb remains unchecked. This CDR3 has 16 amino acids. Per germline, CDR1 SGHTA and CDR2 FQGNSA. The CDR3 sequence is CASSLAGVRLPYEQYF.

The chain is built from TRBV7-2 and TRBJ2-5; TCRdb proposes TRBD2, but this gene call is untestable without DNA. The germline gives CDR1 SGHTA, CDR2 FQGNSA. The CDR3 contains 13 residues. CDR3 amino acids: CASSFSGGETQYF.

J is TRBJ1-1 and V is TRBV18; TCRdb calls TRBD1, which cannot be checked without DNA. This CDR3 is built from 13 residues. CDR1 KGHSH and CDR2 LQKENI come from the germline V gene. The CDR3 loop is CASSPTQGTEAFF.

This sequence joins TRBV28 and TRBJ2-7; with no DNA, the TCRdb D assignment of TRBD2 cannot be verified. Germline CDR1 is MDHEN and CDR2 is SYDVKM. CDR3 length equals 15 residues. The CDR3 protein is CASSPPTSGNYEQYF.

This chain joins TRBV28 and TRBJ2-7; the D gene TCRdb calls, TRBD1, cannot be checked with no DNA. Germline V CDR1 and CDR2: MDHEN, SYDVKM. The CDR3 has 13 amino acids. CDR3 sequence: CARIPGQIYEQYF.

Here the CDR3 reads CAISPGTVTYEQYF. The rearrangement links TRBV10-3 to TRBJ2-7; absent DNA, TCRdb's TRBD1 call cannot be checked. CDR3 size: 14 residues. Looked up from germline, CDR1 is ENHRY and CDR2 is SYGVKD.

The chain uses TRBV5-1 and TRBJ1-4; TCRdb proposes TRBD1, but this gene call is untestable without DNA. This CDR3 is 14 amino acids long. Germline V lookup: CDR1 SGHRS, CDR2 YFSETQ. The CDR3 protein is CASSAGQGAKKLFF. Looking up the rest from reference TRBV5-1 and TRBJ1-4 gives the full variable domain: KAGVTQTPRYLIKTRGQQVTLSCSPISGHRSVSWYQQTPGQGLQFLFEYFSETQRNKGNFPGRFSGRQFSNSRSEMNVSTLELGDSALYLCASSAGQGAKKLFFGSGTQLSVL.

The chain employs TRBV12-3 or TRBV12-4 and TRBJ2-6; with no DNA, the TCRdb D assignment of TRBD1 cannot be verified. The CDR3 runs to 18 residues. CDR3 sequence reads: CASSDRGLGFSGANVLTF.

The chain has TRBV9 and TRBJ2-2. Germline loops: CDR1 SGDLS, CDR2 YYNGEE. The CDR3 loop spans 16 amino acids. CDR3 in amino acids: CASSSQVIASTGELFF.

This chain joins TRBV19 and TRBJ2-4; TCRdb reports TRBD2, a call that lacks DNA to check it against. CDR3 length: 11 amino acids. Germline assignment: CDR1 LNHDA and CDR2 SQIVND (reference sequence). The CDR3 region is CASSREDIQYF. Looking up the rest from reference TRBV19 and TRBJ2-4 gives the full variable domain: DGGITQSPKYLFRKEGQNVTLSCEQNLNHDAMYWYRQDPGQGLRLIYYSQIVNDFQKGDIAEGYSVSREKKESFPLTVTSAQKNPTAFYLCASSREDIQYFGAGTRLSVL.

This chain connects TRBV5-1 to TRBJ2-2; TCRdb reports TRBD2, a call that lacks DNA to check it against. Germline CDR1 is SGHRS and CDR2 is YFSETQ. This CDR3 is built from 18 residues. CDR3 protein: CASFQRDEFLANTGELFF.

This chain joins TRBV7-2 and TRBJ1-1. The CDR3 runs to 14 residues. CDR1 and CDR2 from the germline V gene are SGHTA and FQGNSA. The CDR3 protein is CATHRELANTEAFF.